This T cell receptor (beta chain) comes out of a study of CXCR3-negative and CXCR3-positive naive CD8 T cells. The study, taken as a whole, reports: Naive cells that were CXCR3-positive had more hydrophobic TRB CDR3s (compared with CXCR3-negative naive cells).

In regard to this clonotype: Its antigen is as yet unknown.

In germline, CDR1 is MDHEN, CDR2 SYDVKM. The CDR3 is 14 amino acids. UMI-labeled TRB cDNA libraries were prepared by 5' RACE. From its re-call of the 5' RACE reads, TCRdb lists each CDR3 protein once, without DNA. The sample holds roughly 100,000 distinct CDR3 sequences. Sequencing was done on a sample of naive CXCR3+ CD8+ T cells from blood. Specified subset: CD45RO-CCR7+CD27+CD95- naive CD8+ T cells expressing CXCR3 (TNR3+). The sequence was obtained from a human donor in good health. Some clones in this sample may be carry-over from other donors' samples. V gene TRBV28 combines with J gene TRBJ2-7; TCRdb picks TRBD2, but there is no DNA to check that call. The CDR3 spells CASSWPRSSYEQYF.